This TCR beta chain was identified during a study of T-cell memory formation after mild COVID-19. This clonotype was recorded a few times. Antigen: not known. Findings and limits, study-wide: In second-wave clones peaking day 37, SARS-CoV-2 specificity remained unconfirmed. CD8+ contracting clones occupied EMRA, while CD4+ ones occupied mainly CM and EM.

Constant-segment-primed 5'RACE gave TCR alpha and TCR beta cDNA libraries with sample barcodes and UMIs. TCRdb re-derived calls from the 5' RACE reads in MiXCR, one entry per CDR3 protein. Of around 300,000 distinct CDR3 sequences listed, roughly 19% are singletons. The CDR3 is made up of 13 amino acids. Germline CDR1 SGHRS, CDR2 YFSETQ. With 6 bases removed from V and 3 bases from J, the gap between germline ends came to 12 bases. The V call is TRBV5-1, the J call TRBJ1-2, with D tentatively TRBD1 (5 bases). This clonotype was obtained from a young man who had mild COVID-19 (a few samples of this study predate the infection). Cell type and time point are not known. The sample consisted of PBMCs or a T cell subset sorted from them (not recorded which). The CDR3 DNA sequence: TGCGCCAGCACCCCCCAAGGGGACTATGGCTACACCTTC. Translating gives CASTPQGDYGYTF.